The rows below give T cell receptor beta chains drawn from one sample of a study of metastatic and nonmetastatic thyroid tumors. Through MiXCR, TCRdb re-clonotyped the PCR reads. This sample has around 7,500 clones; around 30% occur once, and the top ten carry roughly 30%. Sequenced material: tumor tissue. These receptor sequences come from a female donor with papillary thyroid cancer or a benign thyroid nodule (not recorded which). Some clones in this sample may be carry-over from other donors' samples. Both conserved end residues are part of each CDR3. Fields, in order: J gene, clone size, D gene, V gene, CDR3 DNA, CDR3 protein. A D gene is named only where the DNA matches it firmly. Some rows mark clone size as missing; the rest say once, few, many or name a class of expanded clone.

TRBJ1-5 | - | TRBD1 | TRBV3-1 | TGTGCCAGCAGCCAAGATACCGGACAGGGCGGCTCTCAGCCCCAGCATTTT | CASSQDTGQGGSQPQHF
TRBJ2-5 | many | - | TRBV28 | TGTGCCAGCAGTTTATCCGGGACCCAGTACTTC | CASSLSGTQYF
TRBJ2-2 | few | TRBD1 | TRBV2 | TGTGCCAGCAGGGGACAGGGGTTAGGTACCGGGGAGCTGTTTTTT | CASRGQGLGTGELFF
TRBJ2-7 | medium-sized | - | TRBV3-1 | TGTGCCAGCAGCCGGAACAGGGTTACCTACGAGCAGTACTTC | CASSRNRVTYEQYF
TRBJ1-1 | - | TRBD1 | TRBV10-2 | TGCGCCAGCTCTTGGACAGGAACGAAGGGGGAAGCTTTCTTT | CASSWTGTKGEAFF
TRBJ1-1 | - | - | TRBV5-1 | TGCGCCAGCAGCCCTGAGACGGGTGAAGCTTTCTTT | CASSPETGEAFF
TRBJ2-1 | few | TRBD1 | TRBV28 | TGTGCCAGCAGTTTAGCTTCGGGACAGGGTCCCCGCAATGAGCAGTTCTTC | CASSLASGQGPRNEQFF
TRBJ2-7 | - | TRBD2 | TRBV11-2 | TGTGCCAGCAGCTTAGATGTAGCGGGAGTGGGTTACGAGCAGTACTTC | CASSLDVAGVGYEQYF
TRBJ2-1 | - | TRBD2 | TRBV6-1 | TGTGCCAGCAGGAGAGGACTAGCGGGTGACAATGAGCAGTTCTTC | CASRRGLAGDNEQFF
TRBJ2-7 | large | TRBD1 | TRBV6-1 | TGTGCCAGCAGTTTGGGACAGGAACTGGGCGAGCAGTACTTC | CASSLGQELGEQYF
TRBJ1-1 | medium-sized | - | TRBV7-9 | TGTGCCAGCAGCTCCCTTCAGGCTCTGAACACTGAAGCTTTCTTT | CASSSLQALNTEAFF
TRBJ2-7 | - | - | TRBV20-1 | TGCAGTGCTAGAGTAGATCCATCCTACGAGCAGTACTTC | CSARVDPSYEQYF
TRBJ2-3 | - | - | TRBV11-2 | TGTGCCAGCAGCCTGGGGGCTGGGCGGGGGAGCACAGATACGCAGTATTTT | CASSLGAGRGSTDTQYF
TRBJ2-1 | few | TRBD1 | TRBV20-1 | TGCAGTGCTAGAGCGGGGACAGGGGCGAGTGAGCAGTTCTTC | CSARAGTGASEQFF